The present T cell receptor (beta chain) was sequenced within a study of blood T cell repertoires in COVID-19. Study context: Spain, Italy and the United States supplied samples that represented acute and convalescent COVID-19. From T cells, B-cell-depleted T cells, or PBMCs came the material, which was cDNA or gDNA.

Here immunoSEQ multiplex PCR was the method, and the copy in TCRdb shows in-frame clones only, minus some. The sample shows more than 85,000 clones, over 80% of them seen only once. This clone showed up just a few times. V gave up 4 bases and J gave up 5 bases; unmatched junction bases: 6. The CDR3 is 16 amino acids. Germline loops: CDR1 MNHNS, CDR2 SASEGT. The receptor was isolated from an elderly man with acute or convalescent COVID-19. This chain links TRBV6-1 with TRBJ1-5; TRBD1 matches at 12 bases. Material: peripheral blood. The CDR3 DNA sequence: TGTGCCAGCAGTGCGGCCGGGACAGGGGGCGATCAGCCCCAGCATTTT. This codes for CASSAAGTGGDQPQHF.